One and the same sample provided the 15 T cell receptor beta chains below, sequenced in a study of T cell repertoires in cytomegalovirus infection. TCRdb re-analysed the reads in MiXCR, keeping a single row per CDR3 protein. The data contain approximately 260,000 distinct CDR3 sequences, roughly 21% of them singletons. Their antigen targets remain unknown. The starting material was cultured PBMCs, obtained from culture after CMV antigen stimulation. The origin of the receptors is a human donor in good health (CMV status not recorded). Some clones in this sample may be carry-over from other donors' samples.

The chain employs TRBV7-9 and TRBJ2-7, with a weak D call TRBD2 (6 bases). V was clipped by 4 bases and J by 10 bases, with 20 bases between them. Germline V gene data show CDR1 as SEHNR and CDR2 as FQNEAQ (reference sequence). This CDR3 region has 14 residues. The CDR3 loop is CASSSGDSFFFQYV. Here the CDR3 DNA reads TGTGCCAGCAGCTCTGGGGACTCATTTTTCTTTCAGTACGTC.

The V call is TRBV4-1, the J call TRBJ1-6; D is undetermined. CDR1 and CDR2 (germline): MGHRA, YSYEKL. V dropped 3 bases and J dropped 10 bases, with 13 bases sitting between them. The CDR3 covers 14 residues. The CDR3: CASSQVPSVSPLHF. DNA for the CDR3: TGCGCCAGCAGCCAGGTTCCATCAGTCTCACCCCTCCACTTT.

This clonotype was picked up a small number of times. The DNA for the CDR3 is TGTGCCACCAGCAGAGATGTGGATTTAGGCAATCAGCCCCAGCATTTT. It translates to CATSRDVDLGNQPQHF. The gene calls are TRBV15 and TRBJ1-5; D remains unclear. Germline CDR1 and CDR2: LNHNV and YYDKDF (reference sequence). Trimming stripped 0 bases from V and 2 bases from J, with 11 bases between. This CDR3 region has 16 residues.

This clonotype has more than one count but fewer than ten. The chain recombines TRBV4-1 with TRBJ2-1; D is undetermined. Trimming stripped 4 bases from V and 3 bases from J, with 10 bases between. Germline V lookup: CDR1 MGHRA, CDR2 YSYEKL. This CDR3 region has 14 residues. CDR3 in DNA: TGCGCCAGCAGCCCTCTAAGGGTCTACAATGAGCAGTTCTTC. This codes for CASSPLRVYNEQFF.

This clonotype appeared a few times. DNA for the CDR3: TGCGCCAGCAGCCAAGAGGGGACTAGAATCAATGAGCAGTTCTTC. This encodes CASSQEGTRINEQFF. This sequence joins TRBV4-3 and TRBJ2-1, with TRBD2 matching over 8 bases. There are 15 residues in the CDR3. The J segment lost 6 bases and the V segment lost 0 bases, leaving 4 bases of the junction unmatched. Germline assignment: CDR1 LGHNA and CDR2 YSLEER.

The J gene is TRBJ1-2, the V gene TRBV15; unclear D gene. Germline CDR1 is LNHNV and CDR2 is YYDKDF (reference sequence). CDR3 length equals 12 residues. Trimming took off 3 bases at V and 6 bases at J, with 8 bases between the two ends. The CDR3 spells CATSSGINGYTF. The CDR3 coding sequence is TGTGCCACCAGCAGCGGGATCAATGGCTACACCTTC.

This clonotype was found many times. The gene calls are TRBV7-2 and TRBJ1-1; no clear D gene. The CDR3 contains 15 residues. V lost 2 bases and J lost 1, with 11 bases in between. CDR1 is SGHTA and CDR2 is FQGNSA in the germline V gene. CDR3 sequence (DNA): TGTGCCAGCAGCTTAATGGTCAGGAGGAACACTGAAGCTTTCTTT. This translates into CASSLMVRRNTEAFF. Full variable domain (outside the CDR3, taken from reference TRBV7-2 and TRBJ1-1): GAGVSQSPSNKVTEKGKDVELRCDPISGHTALYWYRQSLGQGLEFLIYFQGNSAPDKSGLPSDRFSAERTGGSVSTLTIQRTQQEDSAVYLCASSLMVRRNTEAFFGQGTRLTVV.

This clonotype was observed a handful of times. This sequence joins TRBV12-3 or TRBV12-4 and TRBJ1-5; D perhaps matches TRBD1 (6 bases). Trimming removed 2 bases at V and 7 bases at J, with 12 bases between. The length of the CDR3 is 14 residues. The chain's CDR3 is CASSLTGSVQPQHF. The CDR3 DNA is TGTGCCAGCAGTTTAACAGGGTCGGTGCAGCCCCAGCATTTT.

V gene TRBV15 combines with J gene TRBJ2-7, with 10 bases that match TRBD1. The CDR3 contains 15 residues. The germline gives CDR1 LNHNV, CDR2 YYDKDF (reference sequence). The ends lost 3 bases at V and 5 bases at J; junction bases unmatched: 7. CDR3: CATSRPGQGIDEQYF. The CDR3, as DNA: TGTGCCACCAGCAGGCCGGGACAGGGGATCGACGAGCAGTACTTC.

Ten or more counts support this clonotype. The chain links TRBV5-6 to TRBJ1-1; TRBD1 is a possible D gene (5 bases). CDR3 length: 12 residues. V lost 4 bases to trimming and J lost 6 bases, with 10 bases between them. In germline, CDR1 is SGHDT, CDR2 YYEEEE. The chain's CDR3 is CASSRARAEAFF. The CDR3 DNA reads TGTGCCAGCAGCCGAGCCAGGGCTGAAGCTTTCTTT.

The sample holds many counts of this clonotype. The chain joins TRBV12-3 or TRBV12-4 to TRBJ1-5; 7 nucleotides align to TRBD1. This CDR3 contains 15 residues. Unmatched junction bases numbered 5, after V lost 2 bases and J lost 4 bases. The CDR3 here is CASSLSGTANQPQHF. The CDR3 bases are TGTGCCAGCAGTTTATCCGGGACAGCTAATCAGCCCCAGCATTTT.

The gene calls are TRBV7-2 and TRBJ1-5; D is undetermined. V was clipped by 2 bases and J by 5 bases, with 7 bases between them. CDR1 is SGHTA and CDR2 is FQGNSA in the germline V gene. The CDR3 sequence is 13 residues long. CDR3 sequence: CASSLRGDQPQHF. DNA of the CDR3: TGTGCCAGCAGCTTACGAGGAGATCAGCCCCAGCATTTT.

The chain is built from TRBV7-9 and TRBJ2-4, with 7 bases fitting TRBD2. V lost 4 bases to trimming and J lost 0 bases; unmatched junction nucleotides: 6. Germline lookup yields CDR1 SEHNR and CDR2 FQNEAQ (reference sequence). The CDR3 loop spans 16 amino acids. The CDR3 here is CASSSTTSLAKNIQYF. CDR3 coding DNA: TGTGCCAGCAGCTCTACGACTAGCCTAGCCAAAAACATTCAGTACTTC. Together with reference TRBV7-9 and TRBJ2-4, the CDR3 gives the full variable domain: DTGVSQNPRHKITKRGQNVTFRCDPISEHNRLYWYRQTLGQGPEFLTYFQNEAQLEKSRLLSDRFSAERPKGSFSTLEIQRTEQGDSAMYLCASSSTTSLAKNIQYFGAGTRLSVL.

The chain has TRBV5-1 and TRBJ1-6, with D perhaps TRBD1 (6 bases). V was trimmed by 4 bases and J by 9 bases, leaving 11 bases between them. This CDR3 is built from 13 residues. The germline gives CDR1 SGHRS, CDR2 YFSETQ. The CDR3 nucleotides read TGCGCCAGCAGCCCAGAGGGGGGTTCACCCCTCCACTTT. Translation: CASSPEGGSPLHF. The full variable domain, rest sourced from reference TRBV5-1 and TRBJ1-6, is KAGVTQTPRYLIKTRGQQVTLSCSPISGHRSVSWYQQTPGQGLQFLFEYFSETQRNKGNFPGRFSGRQFSNSRSEMNVSTLELGDSALYLCASSPEGGSPLHFGNGTRLTVT.

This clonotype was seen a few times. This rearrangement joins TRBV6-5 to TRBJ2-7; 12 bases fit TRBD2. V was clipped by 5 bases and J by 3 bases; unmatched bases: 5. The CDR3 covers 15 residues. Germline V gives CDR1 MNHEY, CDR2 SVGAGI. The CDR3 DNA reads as TGTGCCAGCAGTACACCGGGACTAGCGGGCTACGAGCAGTACTTC. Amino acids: CASSTPGLAGYEQYF.